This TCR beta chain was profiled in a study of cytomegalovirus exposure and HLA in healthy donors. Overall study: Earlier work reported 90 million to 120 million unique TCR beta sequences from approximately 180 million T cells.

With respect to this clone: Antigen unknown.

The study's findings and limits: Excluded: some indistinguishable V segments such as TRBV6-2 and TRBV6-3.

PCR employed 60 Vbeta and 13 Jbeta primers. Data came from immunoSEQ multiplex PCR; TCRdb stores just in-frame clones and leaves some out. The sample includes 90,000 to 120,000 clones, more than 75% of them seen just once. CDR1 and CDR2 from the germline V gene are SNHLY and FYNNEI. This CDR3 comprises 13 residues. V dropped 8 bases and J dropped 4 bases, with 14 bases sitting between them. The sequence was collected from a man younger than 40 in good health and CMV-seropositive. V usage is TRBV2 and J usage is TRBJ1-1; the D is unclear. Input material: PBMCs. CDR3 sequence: CASHSMSTTEAFF. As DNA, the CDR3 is TGTGCCAGCCACTCGATGTCTACCACTGAAGCTTTCTTT.